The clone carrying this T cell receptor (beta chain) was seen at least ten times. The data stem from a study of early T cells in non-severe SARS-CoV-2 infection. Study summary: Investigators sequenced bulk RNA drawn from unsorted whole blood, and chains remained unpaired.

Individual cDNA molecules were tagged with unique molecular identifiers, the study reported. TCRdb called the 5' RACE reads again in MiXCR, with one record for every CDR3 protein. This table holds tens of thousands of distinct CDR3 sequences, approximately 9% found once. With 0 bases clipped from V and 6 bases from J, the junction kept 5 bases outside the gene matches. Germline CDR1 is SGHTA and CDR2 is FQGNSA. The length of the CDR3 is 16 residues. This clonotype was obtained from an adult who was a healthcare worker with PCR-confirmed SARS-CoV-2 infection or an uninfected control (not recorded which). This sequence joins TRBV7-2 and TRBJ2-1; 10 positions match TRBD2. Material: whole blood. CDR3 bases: TGTGCCAGCAGCTTAGCTGGTAGCGGGGGGTTCAATGAGCAGTTCTTC. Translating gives CASSLAGSGGFNEQFF.